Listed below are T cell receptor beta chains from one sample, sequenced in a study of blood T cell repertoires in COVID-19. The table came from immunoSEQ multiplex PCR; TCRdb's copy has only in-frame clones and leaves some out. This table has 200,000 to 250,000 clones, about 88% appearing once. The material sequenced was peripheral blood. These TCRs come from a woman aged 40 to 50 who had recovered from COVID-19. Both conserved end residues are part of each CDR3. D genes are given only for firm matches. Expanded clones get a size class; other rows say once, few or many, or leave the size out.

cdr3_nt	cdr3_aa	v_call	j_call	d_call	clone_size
TGTGCCAGCAGTTTCGAGGCGGCTGAAAAACTGTTTTTT	CASSFEAAEKLFF	TRBV12-3/TRBV12-4	TRBJ1-4	-	few
TGTGCCAGCAGCCGGCTGGCGGGGGGCTGGGATGAGCAGTTCTTC	CASSRLAGGWDEQFF	TRBV3-1/TRBV3-2	TRBJ2-1	TRBD2	few
TGTGCCAGCAGCAAGACAGGGGAAAACACCATATATTTT	CASSKTGENTIYF	TRBV21-1	TRBJ1-3	-	-
TGTGCCAGCAGCTTATTAGGGACAGGGACGAGAGAGACCCAGTACTTC	CASSLLGTGTRETQYF	TRBV13	TRBJ2-5	TRBD1	-
TGTGCCAGCAGGGCCGGGACAGGGATCTACGAGCAGTACTTC	CASRAGTGIYEQYF	TRBV2	TRBJ2-7	TRBD1	-
TGTGCCAGCAGTGCCATTACCACGGAGGTTTATGGCTACACCTTC	CASSAITTEVYGYTF	TRBV25-1	TRBJ1-2	-	-
TGCAGCGTCCCCGCGACACGTAACACTGAAGCTTTCTTT	CSVPATRNTEAFF	TRBV29-1	TRBJ1-1	-	-
TGTGCCAGCGACAGGGAAGTTCGAAATTCACCCCTCCACTTT	CASDREVRNSPLHF	TRBV6-4	TRBJ1-6	TRBD1	-
TGTGCCAGCAGCCGTGCTAGACAGGGGGCGGGTGGCTACACCTTC	CASSRARQGAGGYTF	TRBV5-4	TRBJ1-2	TRBD1	-
TGTGCCAGTAGTAAGGGACAGGGGACGAACACCGGGGAGCTGTTTTTT	CASSKGQGTNTGELFF	TRBV19	TRBJ2-2	TRBD1	once
TGCGCCAGCAGCCATGGGGGACTAGCGGGGGCGAATGAGCAGTTCTTC	CASSHGGLAGANEQFF	TRBV4-1	TRBJ2-1	TRBD2	-
TGTGCCAGCTCACCGTCTGGCGGAAGAATTAATGAAAAACTGTTTTTT	CASSPSGGRINEKLFF	TRBV18	TRBJ1-4	-	once
TGTGCCAGCAGCTGGGGGATGGGCGGGGCTAGCACAGATACGCAGTATTTT	CASSWGMGGASTDTQYF	TRBV7-2	TRBJ2-3	-	-
TGTGCCAGCAGTAGACTAGCGGGGAGAGACGAGCAGTACTTC	CASSRLAGRDEQYF	TRBV6-2/TRBV6-3	TRBJ2-7	TRBD2	-
TGTGCCAGCAGCTCCCCTCATGGCTACACCTTC	CASSSPHGYTF	TRBV11-2	TRBJ1-2	-	once
TGTGCCAGCAGCTTCGGCGGGGGGGCCAATGAGCAGTTCTTC	CASSFGGGANEQFF	TRBV7-2	TRBJ2-1	TRBD2	-
TGTGCCAGCAGCCACAGGTGGAGGGGTGGCTACACCTTC	CASSHRWRGGYTF	TRBV12-3/TRBV12-4	TRBJ1-2	-	-
TGTGCCAGCAGCCTTACAGGGAGGGGAGAGACCCAGTACTTC	CASSLTGRGETQYF	TRBV3-1/TRBV3-2	TRBJ2-5	-	-
TGTGCCAGCAGTCTTGACAGGGGGCACTACGAGCAGTACTTC	CASSLDRGHYEQYF	TRBV6-2/TRBV6-3	TRBJ2-7	TRBD1	-
TGTGCCAGCAGTCCTCGGACTAGCGGGATGCAACCCTTACGGCAGTTCTTC	CASSPRTSGMQPLRQFF	TRBV25-1	TRBJ2-1	TRBD2	-
TGTGCCAGCAGTTACGTCGACAAGGAGCAGTACTTC	CASSYVDKEQYF	TRBV6-6	TRBJ2-7	-	-
TGTGCCAGCAGCCCTTTGGGACTAGAGACCCAGTACTTC	CASSPLGLETQYF	TRBV12-3/TRBV12-4	TRBJ2-5	-	-
TGTGCCAGCAGTCCCGGTAGGGGCCCTCGTAATGAGCAGTTCTTC	CASSPGRGPRNEQFF	TRBV7-3	TRBJ2-1	-	-
TGTGCCAGCACCCCGAGCGGGAGAGCAATTAATGAGCAGTTCTTC	CASTPSGRAINEQFF	TRBV6-2/TRBV6-3	TRBJ2-1	TRBD2	-
TGTGCCAGCAGCCCAGGGCCCAATATGAACACTGAAGCTTTCTTT	CASSPGPNMNTEAFF	TRBV7-2	TRBJ1-1	-	-
TGTGCCAGCAGTCCCCTTGATAGCGGGGGTTACGAGCAGTACTTC	CASSPLDSGGYEQYF	TRBV27	TRBJ2-7	TRBD2	-
TGTGCCAGCAGTTTACTGACAGGGACCTATGGCTACACCTTC	CASSLLTGTYGYTF	TRBV28	TRBJ1-2	TRBD1	-
TGTGCCAGTAGTATCAGGGGGACAACTAACTATGGCTACACCTTC	CASSIRGTTNYGYTF	TRBV19	TRBJ1-2	TRBD1	-
TGTGCCAGCCAACCGGGGTACAATGAGCAGTTCTTC	CASQPGYNEQFF	TRBV7-9	TRBJ2-1	-	-
TGTGCCAGCAGTTTCCGAACAAATTCACCCCTCCACTTT	CASSFRTNSPLHF	TRBV27	TRBJ1-6	-	-
TGTGCCAGCAGCTTAGAGTCACTAGCGGGGAGGGTCGGGGAGCTGTTTTTT	CASSLESLAGRVGELFF	TRBV11-2	TRBJ2-2	TRBD2	-
TGTGCCAGCAGCTGGGGACCCAGGGACATCAGCTCCTACGAGCAGTACTTC	CASSWGPRDISSYEQYF	TRBV5-6	TRBJ2-7	-	-
TGCAGCGTTGACGCCAGGACAGCTCCTAACTATGGCTACACCTTC	CSVDARTAPNYGYTF	TRBV29-1	TRBJ1-2	-	-
TGCGCCAGCAGCTTGGTGGGTAGCGGGGGGGTTGAGCAGTTCTTC	CASSLVGSGGVEQFF	TRBV5-1	TRBJ2-1	TRBD2	-
TGTGCCAGCAGCCACCTGAAGCGGGGGGACAATGAGCAGTTCTTC	CASSHLKRGDNEQFF	TRBV6-6	TRBJ2-1	TRBD2	-
TGCGCCAGCAGCCCGGGACTAGCGGGGGGAACCTACGAGCAGTACTTC	CASSPGLAGGTYEQYF	TRBV4-3	TRBJ2-7	TRBD2	-
TGTGCCAGCAGCCAACTCGGACAGGGTCACACTGAAGCTTTCTTT	CASSQLGQGHTEAFF	TRBV3-1/TRBV3-2	TRBJ1-1	TRBD1	-
TGTGCCAGCGTCCCCTCTTCGGGGGGAAACTATGGCTACACCTTC	CASVPSSGGNYGYTF	TRBV6-6	TRBJ1-2	-	-
TGTGCCAGCAGTTACTCCTCGGGCAGGGAAGGAGGCTACACCTTC	CASSYSSGREGGYTF	TRBV6-5	TRBJ1-2	-	-
TGTGCCACCAGCGACCGGGACAGGGGGCGGGCTGGCTACACCTTC	CATSDRDRGRAGYTF	TRBV15	TRBJ1-2	TRBD1	-
TGTGCCAGCAGCACGGACAGGGCAAACATTCAGTACTTC	CASSTDRANIQYF	TRBV7-2	TRBJ2-4	TRBD1	-
TGCGCCAGCAGCTTGGCCGGCTTAGCGGGAGTTAGGTACCAAGAGACCCAGTACTTC	CASSLAGLAGVRYQETQYF	TRBV5-1	TRBJ2-5	TRBD2	-
TGTGCCAGCAGCTTAGAAGGACAGGGGATGTTCTACGAGCAGTACTTC	CASSLEGQGMFYEQYF	TRBV7-8	TRBJ2-7	TRBD1	-
TGCGCCAGCAGCCAAGCAAGGGGGCGGCCGAACACCGGGGAGCTGTTTTTT	CASSQARGRPNTGELFF	TRBV4-3	TRBJ2-2	TRBD1	-
TGTGCCAGCAGCCTTTGGGGAGTCACAGCGCTGTTTTTT	CASSLWGVTALFF	TRBV3-1/TRBV3-2	TRBJ2-2	-	-
TGTGCCAGCAGTTCTCAGGACAGGGCCGGAAACACCATATATTTT	CASSSQDRAGNTIYF	TRBV6-6	TRBJ1-3	TRBD1	-